These 12 T cell receptor beta chains were sequenced from one sample in a study of blood T cells in healthy people across ages. A second roughly 7 to 12 cycle PCR used barcoded and J-beta primers. TCRdb re-analysed the 5' RACE reads in MiXCR, keeping a single row per CDR3 protein. The sample gives some 1 million distinct CDR3 sequences, 45% of which show up once; approximately 17% is in the top ten. The source material was blood. These receptors were taken from a woman aged 60-75 years in good health.

The CDR3 protein is CATQSGVYNEQYF. CDR3 nucleotide sequence: TGTGCCACCCAGAGCGGGGTCTACAATGAGCAGTACTTC. The rearrangement joins TRBV12-3 or TRBV12-4 to TRBJ2-7; TRBD2 agrees at 7 bases. CDR3 length equals 13 residues. Germline trimming cut 10 bases from V and 7 bases from J; bases unmatched to any gene: 13.

This clonotype appeared a single time. The V and J genes are TRBV28 and TRBJ2-5; tentatively, D is TRBD1 (6 bases). The V and J ends lost 2 bases and 4 bases respectively, with 11 bases between them. Looked up from germline, CDR1 is MDHEN and CDR2 is SYDVKM. The CDR3 is 14 amino acids. CDR3 nucleotides: TGTGCCAGCAGTTTAATGGCAGGGGCAGAGACCCAGTACTTC. Protein sequence: CASSLMAGAETQYF.

V gene TRBV5-1 combines with J gene TRBJ1-6, with D uncertain. Trimming removed 6 bases from V and 16 bases from J, with 8 bases in between. The CDR3 runs 9 residues. In germline, CDR1 is SGHRS, CDR2 YFSETQ. The CDR3 loop is CASTSRLHF. The CDR3 bases are TGCGCCAGCACCTCACGACTCCACTTT.

In this sample, this clonotype turned up a few times. The chain links TRBV27 to TRBJ2-4; weak D call: TRBD1 (5 bases). This CDR3 spans 13 amino acids. The germline V gene has CDR1 MNHEY and CDR2 SMNVEV (reference sequence). Trimming shortened V by 4 bases and J by 8 bases, and 12 bases separated the two germline ends. Here the CDR3 reads CASSYQGGDIQYF. CDR3 nucleotides: TGTGCCAGCAGTTACCAGGGTGGGGACATTCAGTACTTC.

This chain connects TRBV12-3 or TRBV12-4 to TRBJ2-3; D gene unclear. V was cut by 5 bases and J by 0 bases, with 9 bases left in between. The CDR3 extends over 14 amino acids. Here the CDR3 DNA reads TGTGCCAGCAGTCGCGCCAGAAGCACAGATACGCAGTATTTT. Its protein product is CASSRARSTDTQYF.

CDR3 residues: CASSRDRGASGGTYNEQFF. As DNA, the CDR3 is TGCGCCAGCAGCCGAGATAGGGGGGCAAGCGGGGGGACCTACAATGAGCAGTTCTTC. The J gene is TRBJ2-1, the V gene TRBV4-1, with TRBD2 matching 9 bases. The CDR3 runs to 19 residues. The junction had 15 bases not matched to a gene; V was cut back by 4 bases and J by 2 bases. CDR1 MGHRA and CDR2 YSYEKL come from the germline V gene.

The chain recombines TRBV12-3 or TRBV12-4 with TRBJ2-3; 11 positions match TRBD2. There are 16 residues in the CDR3. Trimming removed 7 bases from V and 3 bases from J; junction bases left unmatched: 9. The CDR3 here is CASTPLTSGRTDTQYF. CDR3 in DNA: TGTGCCAGCACTCCCCTTACTAGCGGGAGAACAGATACGCAGTATTTT.

The chain links TRBV20-1 to TRBJ2-7; 15 bases are shared with TRBD2. Trimming cost V 5 bases and J 0 bases; bases outside gene matches: 8. This CDR3 has 17 residues. Per the germline V gene, CDR1 is DFQATT and CDR2 is SNEGSKA (reference sequence). The CDR3 here is CSAVPGLAGGHSYEQYF. CDR3 bases: TGCAGTGCTGTTCCGGGACTAGCGGGAGGACACTCCTACGAGCAGTACTTC.

V usage is TRBV20-1 and J usage is TRBJ2-1, with TRBD2 identical over 11 bases. CDR1 is DFQATT and CDR2 is SNEGSKA in the germline V gene (reference sequence). V trimming: 6 bases; J trimming: 7 bases; junction bases outside the gene matches: 11. The CDR3 covers 15 residues. CDR3 amino acids: CSAHGRRLAGNEQFF. For the CDR3, the DNA is TGCAGTGCACACGGGCGTCGACTAGCGGGAAATGAGCAGTTCTTC.

The chain carries TRBV20-1 and TRBJ1-2, with no clear D. Germline assignment: CDR1 DFQATT and CDR2 SNEGSKA (reference sequence). V was trimmed by 0 bases and J by 8 bases, leaving 4 bases between them. The CDR3 sequence is 10 residues long. The CDR3, as DNA: TGCAGTGCTAGAGATGCGGGCTACACCTTC. Its translation is CSARDAGYTF.

This sequence joins TRBV6-1 and TRBJ2-4; D is unresolved. The J call may be incorrect, as the DNA end agrees better with TRBJ2-5. The length of the CDR3 is 16 residues. CDR1 is MNHNS and CDR2 is SASEGT in the germline V gene. CDR3 loop: CASSEASPNRAETQYF. The DNA for the CDR3 is TGTGCCAGCAGTGAAGCGTCCCCAAATAGGGCGGAGACCCAGTACTTC.

Notes on this clonotype: An end of the junction does not agree with germline; a read error may underlie this. The rearrangement joins TRBV4-1 to TRBJ2-3; 7 bases agree with TRBD1. Germline loops: CDR1 MGHRA, CDR2 YSYEKL. This CDR3 spans 16 amino acids. The CDR3 nucleotides read TGCGCCAGCAGCCAGCCGGGACAGAGCTTCACAGATGCGCAGTATTTT. Protein: CASSQPGQSFTDAQYF.